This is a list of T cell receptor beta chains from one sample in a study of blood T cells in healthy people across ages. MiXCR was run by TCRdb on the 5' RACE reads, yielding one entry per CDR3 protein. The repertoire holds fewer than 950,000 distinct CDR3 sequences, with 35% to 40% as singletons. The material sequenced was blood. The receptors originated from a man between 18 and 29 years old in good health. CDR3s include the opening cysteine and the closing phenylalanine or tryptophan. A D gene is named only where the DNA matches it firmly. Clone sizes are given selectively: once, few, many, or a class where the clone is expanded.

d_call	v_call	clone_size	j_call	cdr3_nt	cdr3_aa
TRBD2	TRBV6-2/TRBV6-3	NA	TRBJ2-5	TGTGCCAGCAGTTACGGGAGGGATCGGCAAGAGACCCAGTACTTC	CASSYGRDRQETQYF
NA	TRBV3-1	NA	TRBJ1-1	TGTGCCAGCAGCCCTAGGGCTGGGACGCATCAAGCTTTCTTT	CASSPRAGTHQAFF
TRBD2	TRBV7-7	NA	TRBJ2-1	TGTGCCAGCAGCTCCCCAAAACTAGCGGGAGATGGGCGGGCCTACAATGAGCAGTTCTTC	CASSSPKLAGDGRAYNEQFF
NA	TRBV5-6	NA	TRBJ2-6	TGTGCCAGCAGTCTATCTGGGGCCGACGTCCTGACTTTC	CASSLSGADVLTF
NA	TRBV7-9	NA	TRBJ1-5	TGTGCCAGCAGCCCCGACAGGTGGAATCAGCCCCAGCATTTT	CASSPDRWNQPQHF
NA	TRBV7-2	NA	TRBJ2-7	TGCGCCAGCAGCTTCCCGGACAGCTTCTACAATGAGCAGTACTTC	CASSFPDSFYNEQYF
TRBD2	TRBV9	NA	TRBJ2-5	TGTGCCAGCAGCGTAGCCGGGGGGAGGAATGAGCAGTACTTC	CASSVAGGRNEQYF
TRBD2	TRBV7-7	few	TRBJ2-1	TGTGCTAGCAGCACTACTAGCGGCAATGAGCAGTTCTTC	CASSTTSGNEQFF
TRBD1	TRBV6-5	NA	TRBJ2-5	TGTGCCAGCACCCCGGACAGGGATCGAGAGACCCAGTACTTC	CASTPDRDRETQYF
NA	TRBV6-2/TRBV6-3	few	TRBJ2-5	TGTGCCAGCAGCTACGCCCGGGAGACCCAGTACTTC	CASSYARETQYF
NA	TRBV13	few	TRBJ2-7	TGTGCCAGCAGCTTAGAGTTAATAGGGGGATCTTACGAGCAGTACTTC	CASSLELIGGSYEQYF
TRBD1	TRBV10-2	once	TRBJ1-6	TGCGCCAGCAGTGAGAGGGACAGGGAGAATTCACCCCCCCACTTT	CASSERDRENSPPHF
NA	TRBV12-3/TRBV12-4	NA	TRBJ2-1	TGTGCCAGCAGTTTGGTTTGGGGGATTGGGGAGACCCAGTTCTTC	CASSLVWGIGETQFF
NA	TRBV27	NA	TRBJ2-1	TGTGCCAGCAGGCACAGGAGCTCCTACAATGAGCAGTTCTTC	CASRHRSSYNEQFF
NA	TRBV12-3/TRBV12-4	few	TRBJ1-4	TGTGCCAGCAGTTTACCCGGGCAGCAAAATGAAAAACTGTTTTTT	CASSLPGQQNEKLFF
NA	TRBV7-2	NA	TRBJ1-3	TGTGCCAGCAGCTTAAGTGGGGGAACTGGAAACACCATATATTTT	CASSLSGGTGNTIYF
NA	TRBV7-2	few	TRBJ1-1	TGTGCCAGCAGCCAGGACGGGGAGGTGACTGAAGCTTTCTTT	CASSQDGEVTEAFF
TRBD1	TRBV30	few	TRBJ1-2	TGTGCCTGGAGTTCCACAGGGGCCTATGGCTACACCTTC	CAWSSTGAYGYTF
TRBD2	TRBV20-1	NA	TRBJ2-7	TGCAGTGCTAACCGACTAGCGGGATTGTACGAGCAGTACTTC	CSANRLAGLYEQYF
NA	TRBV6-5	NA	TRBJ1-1	TGTGCCAGCAGCCACGGACCAAATCGGGGGGCTTTCTTT	CASSHGPNRGAFF
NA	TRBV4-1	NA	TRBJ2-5	TGCGCCAGCAAATCTTACAATGAGCAGTACTTC	CASKSYNEQYF
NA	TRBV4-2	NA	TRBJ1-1	TGTGCCAGCAGCCTCGGGACGGACGGGAACACTGAAGCTTTCTTT	CASSLGTDGNTEAFF
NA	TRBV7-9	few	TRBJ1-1	TGTGCCAGCAGCTTATATTCCGGCATGAACACTGAAGCTTTCTTT	CASSLYSGMNTEAFF
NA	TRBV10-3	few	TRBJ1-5	TGTGCCATCCAAGCCTCCGGCAACAACCAGCCCCAGCATTTT	CAIQASGNNQPQHF
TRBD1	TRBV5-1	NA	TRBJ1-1	TGCGCCAGCGGGGGGACAGGGTCGAACACTGAAGCTTTCTTT	CASGGTGSNTEAFF